This T cell receptor (beta chain) was retrieved from a study of regulatory T cells in long-lasting Graves disease. Study results and caveats: The study found persistent patients shared more public clonotypes (over 2,500) than new patients (about 1,000).

Per germline, CDR1 GTSNPN and CDR2 SVGIG (reference sequence). V was trimmed by 1 base and J by 3 bases, leaving 15 bases between them. The length of the CDR3 is 15 residues. Time point in this sample: newly diagnosed GD, antithyroid drugs for less than 3 months. Isolated PBMC RNA provided the starting material for the TCR library. Through Arm-PCR of CDR3 regions and iRepertoire HTBI primers, TCR beta libraries were built. TCRdb reanalysed the multiplex PCR reads using MiXCR and keeps one entry per CDR3 protein. Of hundreds of thousands of distinct CDR3 sequences in the sample, about a sixth are singletons; the top ten hold 9.5% to 12%. This clonotype was counted many times. The antigen remains unidentified. These data were also reused for a study on T cells in Graves' hyperthyroidism and ophthalmopathy.

The sequencing here drew on peripheral blood mononuclear cells (PBMCs), taken at new diagnosis, from a patient treated with antithyroid drugs. The chain recombines TRBV30 with TRBJ2-5; the D gene could be TRBD1 or TRBD2 (5 bases each). The clonotype originates from a woman in her twenties or thirties with Graves disease. DNA for the CDR3: TGTGCCTGGAGTGGAGAGGGGAAACCTAAAGAGACCCAGTACTTC. Protein sequence: CAWSGEGKPKETQYF.